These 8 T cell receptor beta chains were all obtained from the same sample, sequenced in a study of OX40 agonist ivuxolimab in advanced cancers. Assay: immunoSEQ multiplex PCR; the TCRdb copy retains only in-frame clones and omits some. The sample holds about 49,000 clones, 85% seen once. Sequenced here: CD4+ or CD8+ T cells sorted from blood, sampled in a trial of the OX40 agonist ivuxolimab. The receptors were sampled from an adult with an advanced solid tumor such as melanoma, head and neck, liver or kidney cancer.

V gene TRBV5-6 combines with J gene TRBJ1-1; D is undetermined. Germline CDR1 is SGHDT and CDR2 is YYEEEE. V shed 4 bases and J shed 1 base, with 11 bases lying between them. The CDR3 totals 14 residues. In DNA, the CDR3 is TGTGCCAGCAGCGAAGACCCAGGGAACACTGAAGCTTTCTTT. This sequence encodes CASSEDPGNTEAFF. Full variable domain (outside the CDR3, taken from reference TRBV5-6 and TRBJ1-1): DAGVTQSPTHLIKTRGQQVTLRCSPKSGHDTVSWYQQALGQGPQFIFQYYEEEERQRGNFPDRFSGHQFPNYSSELNVNALLLGDSALYLCASSEDPGNTEAFFGQGTRLTVV.

CDR3 amino acids: CSVGTTAGEGEKLFF. CDR3 in DNA: TGCAGCGTTGGTACCACGGCAGGGGAAGGTGAAAAACTGTTTTTT. This chain links TRBV29-1 with TRBJ1-4; D is possibly TRBD1 (6 bases). The CDR3 has 15 amino acids. Germline CDR1 and CDR2: SQVTM and ANQGSEA. Deletions cut 4 bases from V and 7 bases from J, with 19 bases between.

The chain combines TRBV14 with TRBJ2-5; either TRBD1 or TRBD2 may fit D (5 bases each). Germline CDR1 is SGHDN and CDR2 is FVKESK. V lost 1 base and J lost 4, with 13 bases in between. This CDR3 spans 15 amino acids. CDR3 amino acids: CASSQGRTQAETQYF. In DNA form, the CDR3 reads TGTGCCAGCAGCCAAGGGAGGACACAGGCAGAGACCCAGTACTTC.

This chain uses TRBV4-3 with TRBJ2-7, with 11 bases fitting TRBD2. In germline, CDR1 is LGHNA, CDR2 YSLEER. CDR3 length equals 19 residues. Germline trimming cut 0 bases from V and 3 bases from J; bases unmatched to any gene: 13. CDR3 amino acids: CASSQDRNLAGGFNYEQYF. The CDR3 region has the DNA TGCGCCAGCAGCCAAGATCGTAACCTAGCGGGGGGATTTAACTACGAGCAGTACTTC.

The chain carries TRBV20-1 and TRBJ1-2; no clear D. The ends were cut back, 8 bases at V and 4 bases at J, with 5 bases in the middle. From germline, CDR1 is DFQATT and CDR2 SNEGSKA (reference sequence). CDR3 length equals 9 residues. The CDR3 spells CSSTYGYTF. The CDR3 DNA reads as TGCAGTTCTACCTATGGCTACACCTTC.

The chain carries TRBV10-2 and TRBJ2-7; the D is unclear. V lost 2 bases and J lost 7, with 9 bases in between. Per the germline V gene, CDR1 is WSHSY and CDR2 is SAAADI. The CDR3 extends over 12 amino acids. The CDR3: CASSEGSREQYV. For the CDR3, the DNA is TGCGCCAGCAGTGAGGGCAGTCGGGAGCAGTACGTC.

CDR3 in DNA: TGTGCCAGCAGCTCAACAGGGGGAGATACGCAGTATTTT. Its protein product is CASSSTGGDTQYF. The rearrangement joins TRBV5-4 to TRBJ2-3; 8 nucleotides agree with TRBD1. Losses at the gene ends were 3 bases for V and 5 bases for J; bases not matched to a gene: 2. CDR3 length equals 13 residues. The V gene's germline CDR1 is SGHNT and CDR2 YYREEE (reference sequence). The full variable domain, completed using reference TRBV5-4 and TRBJ2-3, is ETGVTQSPTHLIKTRGQQVTLRCSSQSGHNTVSWYQQALGQGPQFIFQYYREEENGRGNFPPRFSGLQFPNYSSELNVNALELDDSALYLCASSSTGGDTQYFGPGTRLTVL.

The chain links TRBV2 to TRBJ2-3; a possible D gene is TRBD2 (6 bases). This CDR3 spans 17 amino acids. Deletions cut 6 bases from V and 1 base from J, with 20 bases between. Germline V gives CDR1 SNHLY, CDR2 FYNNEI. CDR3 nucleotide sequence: TGTGCCAGCAGCGCGGGGTTCTGGGCCCGTCGCACAGATACGCAGTATTTT. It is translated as CASSAGFWARRTDTQYF.